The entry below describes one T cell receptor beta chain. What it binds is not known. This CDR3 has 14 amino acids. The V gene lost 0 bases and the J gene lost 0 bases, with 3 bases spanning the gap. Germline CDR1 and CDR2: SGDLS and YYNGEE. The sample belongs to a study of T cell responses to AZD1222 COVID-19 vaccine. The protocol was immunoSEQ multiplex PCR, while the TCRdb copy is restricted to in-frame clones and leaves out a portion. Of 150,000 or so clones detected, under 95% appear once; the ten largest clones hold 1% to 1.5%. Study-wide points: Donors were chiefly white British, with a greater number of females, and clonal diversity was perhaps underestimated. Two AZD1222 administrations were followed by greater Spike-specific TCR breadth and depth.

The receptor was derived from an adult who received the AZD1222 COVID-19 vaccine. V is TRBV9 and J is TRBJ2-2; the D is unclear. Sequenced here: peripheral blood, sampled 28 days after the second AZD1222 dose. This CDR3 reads CASSVEPNTGELFF. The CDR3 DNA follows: TGTGCCAGCAGCGTAGAGCCGAACACCGGGGAGCTGTTTTTT.